This entry lists 11 T cell receptor beta chains sequenced from one sample in a study of blood T cells in healthy people across ages. Together with a sample-barcoded 5' primer, a J-beta primer mix was included in a second PCR lasting roughly 6 to 12 cycles. A single record per CDR3 protein comes from TCRdb applying MiXCR to the 5' RACE reads. The sample consists of over 600,000 distinct CDR3 sequences, roughly 21% of them appearing once. The sequenced material came from blood. The receptors derive from a man between 65 and 85 years old in good health.

Turning to this clonotype: This may stem from a read error, because a much larger clone lies one nucleotide away. The chain joins TRBV29-1 to TRBJ2-5; D perhaps matches TRBD2 (6 bases). Per the germline V gene, CDR1 is SQVTM and CDR2 is ANQGSEA. The V and J ends lost 4 bases and 3 bases respectively, with 9 bases between them. The CDR3 runs to 12 residues. DNA for the CDR3: TGCAGCGTTGTGTCGGGAGAAGAGACCCAGTACTTC. This translates into CSVVSGEETQYF.

The rearrangement joins TRBV25-1 to TRBJ2-3; either TRBD1 or TRBD2 may fit D (5 bases each). The V end was cut by 3 bases, the J end by 5 bases, with 15 bases between. Per germline, CDR1 MGHDK and CDR2 SYGVNS. The CDR3 sequence is 15 residues long. CDR3 sequence reads: CASSDSARGGDTQYF. The CDR3 region has the DNA TGTGCCAGCAGTGATTCTGCACGTGGGGGAGATACGCAGTATTTT. Full variable domain (missing parts from reference TRBV25-1 and TRBJ2-3): EADIYQTPRYLVIGTGKKITLECSQTMGHDKMYWYQQDPGMELHLIHYSYGVNSTEKGDLSSESTVSRIRTEHFPLTLESARPSHTSQYLCASSDSARGGDTQYFGPGTRLTVL.

The rearrangement links TRBV18 to TRBJ2-1; D unresolved. Germline CDR1 reads KGHSH; CDR2 reads LQKENI. The length of the CDR3 is 16 residues. Trimming took 3 bases from V and 5 from J, leaving 17 bases between them. The CDR3 sequence: CASSPPNALVNNEQFF. The CDR3 DNA reads TGTGCCAGCTCACCCCCCAATGCGCTCGTAAACAATGAGCAGTTCTTC. Together with reference TRBV18 and TRBJ2-1, the CDR3 gives the full variable domain: NAGVMQNPRHLVRRRGQEARLRCSPMKGHSHVYWYRQLPEEGLKFMVYLQKENIIDESGMPKERFSAEFPKEGPSILRIQQVVRGDSAAYFCASSPPNALVNNEQFFGPGTRLTVL.

The chain combines TRBV20-1 with TRBJ2-5, with TRBD2 matching 14 bases. V shed 2 bases and J 11 bases; nucleotides not matched to a gene: 7. In germline, CDR1 is DFQATT, CDR2 SNEGSKA (reference sequence). This CDR3 comprises 14 residues. The CDR3 spells CSARKGTSGSLQYF. In DNA, the CDR3 is TGCAGTGCTAGAAAAGGGACTAGCGGGAGCTTACAGTACTTC.

The rearrangement joins TRBV7-9 to TRBJ1-6, with D maybe TRBD1 (5 bases). The germline V gene encodes CDR1 SEHNR and CDR2 FQNEAQ (reference sequence). The CDR3 loop spans 15 amino acids. Trimming shortened V by 0 bases and J by 7 bases, and 10 bases separated the two germline ends. The CDR3, as DNA: TGTGCCAGCAGCTTAGCCAGGGTGGGGAATTCACCCCTCCACTTT. It is translated as CASSLARVGNSPLHF.

This clonotype was observed a single time. The V and J genes are TRBV20-1 and TRBJ2-3, with D perhaps matching TRBD1 (5 bases). CDR1 and CDR2 (germline): DFQATT, SNEGSKA (reference sequence). This CDR3 spans 15 amino acids. The V gene lost 0 bases and the J gene lost 0 bases, with 10 bases spanning the gap. The CDR3 sequence is CSARESTDSTDTQYF. CDR3 bases: TGCAGTGCTAGAGAGTCGACAGATAGCACAGATACGCAGTATTTT.

This clonotype was seen more than once but under ten times. The chain has TRBV7-9 and TRBJ1-6, with 7 bases matching TRBD1. J lost 2 bases, V lost 5 bases, and 6 bases had no gene match. CDR1 is SEHNR, CDR2 FQNEAQ, per germline (reference sequence). The CDR3 is 16 amino acids. The CDR3: CASSLSQGAYNSPLHF. DNA for the CDR3: TGTGCCAGCAGCCTGAGCCAGGGGGCCTATAATTCACCCCTCCACTTT.

The V and J genes are TRBV28 and TRBJ1-4; D is ambiguous. Germline CDR1 MDHEN, CDR2 SYDVKM. The CDR3 spans 13 residues. Trimming shortened V by 8 bases and J by 6 bases, and 13 bases separated the two germline ends. The CDR3 is CASLGALDEKLFF. The CDR3 DNA reads as TGTGCCAGCTTAGGAGCTCTGGATGAAAAACTGTTTTTT. The full variable domain, completed using reference TRBV28 and TRBJ1-4, is DVKVTQSSRYLVKRTGEKVFLECVQDMDHENMFWYRQDPGLGLRLIYFSYDVKMKEKGDIPEGYSVSREKKERFSLILESASTNQTSMYLCASLGALDEKLFFGSGTQLSVL.

This clonotype occurred a few times. The gene calls are TRBV20-1 and TRBJ2-5; maybe TRBD1 (6 bases). Trimming left V 4 bases short and J 0 bases short, with 18 bases between. The V gene's germline CDR1 is DFQATT and CDR2 SNEGSKA (reference sequence). There are 16 residues in the CDR3. The CDR3 coding sequence is TGCAGTGCTACTTTGAGGGGCAGGGGAGACCAAGAGACCCAGTACTTC. It specifies CSATLRGRGDQETQYF.

This clonotype showed up just a few times. The chain recombines TRBV5-1 with TRBJ1-4; TRBD1 aligns across 7 bases. The germline V gene has CDR1 SGHRS and CDR2 YFSETQ. J lost 3 bases, V lost 0 bases, and 5 bases had no gene match. The CDR3 extends over 16 amino acids. The CDR3 protein is CASSLGGGAANEKLFF. The DNA for the CDR3 is TGCGCCAGCAGCTTGGGAGGGGGCGCGGCTAATGAAAAACTGTTTTTT.

The rearrangement joins TRBV23-1 to TRBJ1-5, with TRBD1 matching over 8 bases. TRBV23-1 is reported as an ORF; its role is uncertain. V shed 2 bases, J shed 4 bases, and the junction held 4 bases outside the gene matches. The CDR3 totals 15 residues. The DNA for the CDR3 is TGCGCCAGCAGTCAACGGGGACAGGATAATCAGCCCCAGCATTTT. Its translation is CASSQRGQDNQPQHF.